A single sample gave rise to the 18 T cell receptor beta chains below, sequenced in a study of T cell repertoires in cytomegalovirus infection. From the reads, TCRdb called clonotypes with MiXCR, one entry per CDR3 protein. The data show roughly 230,000 distinct CDR3 sequences, roughly 23% seen once. Sequencing was performed on CD8+ T cells from PBMCs. These receptors were obtained from a human donor in good health (CMV status not recorded). Some clones in this sample may be carry-over from other donors' samples.

V is TRBV2 and J is TRBJ1-2; TRBD1 matches at 10 bases. Looked up from germline, CDR1 is SNHLY and CDR2 is FYNNEI. The CDR3 is 13 amino acids. The V and J ends lost 8 bases and 7 bases, in that order; junction bases with no gene match: 7. The CDR3 region is CASAGTGAAGYTF. CDR3 bases: TGTGCCAGCGCCGGGACAGGGGCTGCTGGCTACACCTTC. The full variable domain, completed using reference TRBV2 and TRBJ1-2, is EPEVTQTPSHQVTQMGQEVILRCVPISNHLYFYWYRQILGQKVEFLVSFYNNEISEKSEIFDDQFSVERPDGSNFTLKIRSTKLEDSAMYFCASAGTGAAGYTFGSGTRLTVV.

At least ten counts were recorded for this clonotype. J is TRBJ2-7 and V is TRBV5-6; TRBD2 matches 7 bases. Germline CDR1 reads SGHDT; CDR2 reads YYEEEE. V was clipped by 5 bases and J by 4 bases; unmatched bases: 9. The CDR3 is 14 residues long. The CDR3 is CASRHLADPYEQYF. The CDR3 DNA sequence: TGTGCCAGCAGGCATCTAGCGGATCCTTACGAGCAGTACTTC.

The rearrangement uses TRBV5-1 and TRBJ2-2, with D unresolved. V lost 2 bases and J 4 bases, leaving 12 bases between the germline ends. The germline V gene has CDR1 SGHRS and CDR2 YFSETQ. The CDR3 runs 15 residues. The CDR3 protein is CASSLVTESTGELFF. DNA of the CDR3: TGCGCCAGCAGCTTAGTAACAGAAAGCACCGGGGAGCTGTTTTTT.

The V and J genes are TRBV2 and TRBJ2-7; the D is unclear. Germline CDR1 is SNHLY and CDR2 is FYNNEI. Trimming removed 8 bases at V and 0 bases at J, with 17 bases between. This CDR3 is built from 15 residues. CDR3 loop: CASLTRQESSYEQYF. The CDR3 nucleotides are TGTGCCAGCCTAACCCGCCAGGAGAGCTCCTACGAGCAGTACTTC. Full variable domain (outside the CDR3, taken from reference TRBV2 and TRBJ2-7): EPEVTQTPSHQVTQMGQEVILRCVPISNHLYFYWYRQILGQKVEFLVSFYNNEISEKSEIFDDQFSVERPDGSNFTLKIRSTKLEDSAMYFCASLTRQESSYEQYFGPGTRLTVT.

The chain recombines TRBV5-6 with TRBJ2-2; possibly TRBD1 for D (6 bases). V dropped 3 bases and J dropped 6 bases, with 12 bases sitting between them. The CDR3 runs 14 residues. CDR1 and CDR2 (germline): SGHDT, YYEEEE. This chain's CDR3 is CASSSGTPPGELFF. In DNA, the CDR3 is TGTGCCAGCAGCTCCGGGACACCTCCCGGGGAGCTGTTTTTT.

The chain combines TRBV25-1 with TRBJ2-5; D not certain. CDR1 is MGHDK and CDR2 is SYGVNS in the germline V gene. Trimming took off 4 bases at V and 5 bases at J, with 14 bases between the two ends. The CDR3 sequence is 14 residues long. The CDR3 sequence: CASSGVLKKETQYF. The CDR3 DNA sequence: TGTGCCAGCAGTGGGGTCCTTAAAAAGGAGACCCAGTACTTC.

This clonotype was counted many times. The rearrangement uses TRBV7-9 and TRBJ2-3; D unresolved. This CDR3 comprises 15 residues. Germline V gene sequence: CDR1 SEHNR, CDR2 FQNEAQ (reference sequence). V dropped 2 bases and J dropped 5 bases, with 14 bases sitting between them. The CDR3 protein is CASSLPWAYGDTQYF. The CDR3 DNA is TGTGCCAGCAGCTTACCGTGGGCCTATGGAGATACGCAGTATTTT.

This clonotype was counted only a few times. The chain couples TRBV28 to TRBJ2-7; no clear D gene. The CDR3 totals 14 residues. With 3 bases removed from V and 7 bases from J, the gap between germline ends came to 16 bases. In germline, CDR1 is MDHEN, CDR2 SYDVKM. CDR3 sequence reads: CASSFRLAPWEQYF. CDR3 sequence (DNA): TGTGCCAGCAGTTTCCGCCTGGCACCGTGGGAGCAGTACTTC.

This clonotype was counted between two and nine times. V usage is TRBV6-1 and J usage is TRBJ2-1; 8 bases align to TRBD1. The CDR3 has 16 residues. The junction had 13 bases not matched to a gene; V was cut back by 8 bases and J by 4 bases. Germline V gene sequence: CDR1 MNHNS, CDR2 SASEGT. The CDR3 protein is CASHPDPGGFYNEQFF. CDR3 bases: TGTGCCAGCCATCCCGACCCAGGGGGCTTTTACAATGAGCAGTTCTTC.

The V and J genes are TRBV10-3 and TRBJ2-7; TRBD1 agrees at 8 bases. The V gene's germline CDR1 is ENHRY and CDR2 SYGVKD. CDR3 length equals 19 residues. V dropped 3 bases and J dropped 3; count of bases not matched to a gene: 19. The CDR3 DNA is TGTGCCATCAGTGACTACCCTGTGGGACAGGATGGACCCAACTACGAGCAGTACTTC. This sequence encodes CAISDYPVGQDGPNYEQYF.

This clonotype came up a few times. The chain joins TRBV28 to TRBJ2-3; D unclear. The CDR3 spans 14 residues. V lost 3 bases and J 2 bases, leaving 9 bases between the germline ends. Germline values: CDR1 MDHEN, CDR2 SYDVKM. CDR3 in amino acids: CASSFPFHTDTQYF. CDR3 sequence (DNA): TGTGCCAGCAGTTTCCCGTTCCACACAGATACGCAGTATTTT.

This clonotype was picked up many times. V is TRBV7-8 and J is TRBJ2-3; D not resolved. Per the germline V gene, CDR1 is SGHVS and CDR2 is FQNEAQ. Trimming left V 6 bases short and J 4 bases short, with 17 bases between. The CDR3 has 15 amino acids. The CDR3 DNA reads TGTGCCAGCAGTTCTCCCTTCACTTCGGCAGATACGCAGTATTTT. It encodes CASSSPFTSADTQYF.

This clonotype was seen many times. The chain couples TRBV6-1 to TRBJ1-1; 11 nucleotides match TRBD1. CDR1 is MNHNS and CDR2 is SASEGT in the germline V gene. The J segment lost 6 bases and the V segment lost 6 bases, leaving 3 bases of the junction unmatched. The length of the CDR3 is 13 residues. CDR3 coding DNA: TGTGCCAGCAGCGGACAGGGGGCCGCTGAAGCTTTCTTT. It encodes CASSGQGAAEAFF.

This clonotype was detected ten times or more. The chain employs TRBV7-8 and TRBJ2-1; D is unclear. The CDR3 covers 13 residues. Germline V gives CDR1 SGHVS, CDR2 FQNEAQ. Trimming took off 3 bases at V and 7 bases at J, with 10 bases between the two ends. The CDR3 loop reads CASSFGLGNEQFF. In nucleotides, the CDR3 is TGTGCCAGCAGCTTTGGTCTCGGGAATGAGCAGTTCTTC.

CDR3 nucleotide sequence: TGTGCCAGCAGCCCACAGGACAGGGCGCTTACCAATGAGCAGTTCTTC. This sequence encodes CASSPQDRALTNEQFF. The rearrangement uses TRBV7-9 and TRBJ2-1; the match to TRBD1 covers 8 bases. From germline, CDR1 is SEHNR and CDR2 FQNEAQ (reference sequence). The CDR3 runs to 16 residues. The V and J ends lost 5 bases and 6 bases, in that order; junction bases with no gene match: 12. Full variable domain (rest looked up from reference TRBV7-9 and TRBJ2-1): DTGVSQNPRHKITKRGQNVTFRCDPISEHNRLYWYRQTLGQGPEFLTYFQNEAQLEKSRLLSDRFSAERPKGSFSTLEIQRTEQGDSAMYLCASSPQDRALTNEQFFGPGTRLTVL.

This clonotype was observed a handful of times. This rearrangement joins TRBV7-3 to TRBJ2-2; a possible D gene is TRBD2 (5 bases). CDR1 is SGHTA and CDR2 is FQGTGA in the germline V gene. This CDR3 is built from 14 residues. Trimming removed 4 bases at V and 4 bases at J, with 10 bases between. This CDR3 reads CASSSIEGTGELFF. The CDR3 DNA follows: TGTGCCAGCAGCTCAATTGAGGGCACCGGGGAGCTGTTTTTT. The variable domain in full, completed from reference TRBV7-3 and TRBJ2-2, reads GAGVSQTPSNKVTEKGKYVELRCDPISGHTALYWYRQSLGQGPEFLIYFQGTGAADDSGLPNDRFFAVRPEGSVSTLKIQRTERGDSAVYLCASSSIEGTGELFFGEGSRLTVL.

This clonotype showed up just a few times. The rearrangement links TRBV19 to TRBJ2-1; 8 positions agree with TRBD2. Germline values: CDR1 LNHDA, CDR2 SQIVND (reference sequence). The CDR3 consists of 15 residues. Germline trimming cut 3 bases from V and 2 bases from J; bases unmatched to any gene: 3. The CDR3 DNA follows: TGTGCCAGTAGTATCAGCGGGGGAACCTACAATGAGCAGTTCTTC. Its protein is CASSISGGTYNEQFF.

As concerns this clonotype: Relative to the germline gene, one junction end is altered; a read error may explain this. The chain is built from TRBV12-3 or TRBV12-4 and TRBJ2-1, with D possibly matching TRBD1 (5 bases). The CDR3 runs 14 residues. As DNA, the CDR3 is TGTACCAGCACCCAAAAAACAGGTTACAATGAGCAGTTCTTC. Residues: CTSTQKTGYNEQFF.